This TCR beta chain was identified in a study of T cells and Merkel cell carcinoma outcomes. Whole-study results and caveats: Repertoire plus T-cell density reportedly predicted Merkel cell carcinoma outcomes.

Method: immunoSEQ multiplex PCR; TCRdb's copy keeps in-frame clones and lacks some. The table records about 4,000 clones, approximately 92% of them present only once. The CDR3 contains 15 residues. V was shortened by 2 bases and J by 0 bases, with 8 bases between the two germline ends. Germline assignment: CDR1 LGHNA and CDR2 YNFKEQ. This clone was picked up one time. Antigen unknown. V is TRBV4-2 and J is TRBJ1-5; D not certain. Input material: tumor tissue from Merkel cell carcinoma. The clonotype originates from a human donor with Merkel cell carcinoma. The CDR3, as DNA: TGTGCCAGCAGCCAACACCTAGCTAGCAATCAGCCCCAGCATTTT. The encoded protein is CASSQHLASNQPQHF.